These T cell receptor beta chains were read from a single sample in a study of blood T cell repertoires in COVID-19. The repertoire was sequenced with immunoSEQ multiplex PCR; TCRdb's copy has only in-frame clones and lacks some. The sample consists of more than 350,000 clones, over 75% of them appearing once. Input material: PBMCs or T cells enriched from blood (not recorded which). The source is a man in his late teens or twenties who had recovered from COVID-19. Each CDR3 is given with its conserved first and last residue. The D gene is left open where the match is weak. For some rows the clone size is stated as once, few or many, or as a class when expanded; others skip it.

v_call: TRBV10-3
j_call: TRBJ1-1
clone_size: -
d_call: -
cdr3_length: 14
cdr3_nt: TGTGCCATCAGTGAGGGCCCAAGGAACACTGAAGCTTTCTTT
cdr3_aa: CAISEGPRNTEAFF

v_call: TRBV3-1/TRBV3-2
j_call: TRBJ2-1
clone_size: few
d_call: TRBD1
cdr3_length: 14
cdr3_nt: TGTGCCAGCAGCATCCGACAGGGGGCGGATGAGCAGTTCTTC
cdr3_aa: CASSIRQGADEQFF

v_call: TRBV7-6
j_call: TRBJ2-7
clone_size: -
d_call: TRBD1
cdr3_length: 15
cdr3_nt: TGTGCCAGCAGCTTCGACAGGGGGCCCTTCTACGAGCAGTACTTC
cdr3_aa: CASSFDRGPFYEQYF

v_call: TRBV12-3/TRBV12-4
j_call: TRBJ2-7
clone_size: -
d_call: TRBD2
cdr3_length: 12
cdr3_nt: TGTGCCAGCACTAGCGGGGGACACGAGCAGTACTTC
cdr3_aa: CASTSGGHEQYF

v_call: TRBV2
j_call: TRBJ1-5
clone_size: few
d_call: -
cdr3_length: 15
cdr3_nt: TGTGCCAGCAGTGACCAGGGTAGCAGCAATCAGCCCCAGCATTTT
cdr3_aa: CASSDQGSSNQPQHF

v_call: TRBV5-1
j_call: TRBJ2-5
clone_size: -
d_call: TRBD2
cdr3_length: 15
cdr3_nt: TGCGCCAGCAGTTTCCCTGCGGGAGGGAAAGAGACCCAGTACTTC
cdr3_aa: CASSFPAGGKETQYF

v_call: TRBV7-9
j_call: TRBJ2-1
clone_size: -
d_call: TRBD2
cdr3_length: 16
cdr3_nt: TGTGCCAGCAGGGCGAGCGGGGGGCCCCCCTACAATGAGCAGTTCTTC
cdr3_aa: CASRASGGPPYNEQFF

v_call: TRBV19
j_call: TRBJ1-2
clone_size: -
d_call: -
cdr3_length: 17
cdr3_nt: TGTGCCAGTACTAGGGCCCCCGGCAGACCGGCGGGGGATGGCTACACCTTC
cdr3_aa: CASTRAPGRPAGDGYTF

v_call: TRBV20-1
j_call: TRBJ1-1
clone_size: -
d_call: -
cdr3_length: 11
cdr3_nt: TGCAGTGCTAGCCGACAGTCTGAAGCTTTCTTT
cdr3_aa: CSASRQSEAFF

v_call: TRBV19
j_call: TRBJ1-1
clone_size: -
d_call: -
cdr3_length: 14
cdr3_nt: TGTGCCAGTAGTATCCAGGGCCGGAACACTGAAGCTTTCTTT
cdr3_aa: CASSIQGRNTEAFF

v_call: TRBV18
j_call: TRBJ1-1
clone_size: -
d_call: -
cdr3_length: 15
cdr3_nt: TGTGCCAGCTCAATGAACGGACAGATGAACACTGAAGCTTTCTTT
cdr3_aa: CASSMNGQMNTEAFF

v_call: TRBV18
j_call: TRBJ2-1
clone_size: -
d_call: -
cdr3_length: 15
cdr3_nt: TGTGCCAGCTCACCACAGGGGGTCACCTACAATGAGCAGTTCTTC
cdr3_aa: CASSPQGVTYNEQFF

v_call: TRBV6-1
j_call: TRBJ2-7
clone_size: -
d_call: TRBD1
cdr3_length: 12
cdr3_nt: TGTGCCAGCAGTGAAGGGGCAGGGGGGCAGTACTTC
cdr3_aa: CASSEGAGGQYF

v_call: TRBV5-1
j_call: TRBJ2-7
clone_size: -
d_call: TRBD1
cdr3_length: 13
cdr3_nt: TGCGCCAGCACGACAGGGGTGTCCTACGAGCAGTACTTC
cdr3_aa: CASTTGVSYEQYF

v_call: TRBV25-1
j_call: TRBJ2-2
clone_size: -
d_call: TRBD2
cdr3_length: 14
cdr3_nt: TGTGCCAGCAGTGAGGCGGGAGGGCCGGTGGAGCTGTTTTTT
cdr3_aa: CASSEAGGPVELFF

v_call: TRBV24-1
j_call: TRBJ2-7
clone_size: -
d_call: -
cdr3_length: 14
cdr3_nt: TGTGCCACCCCAAGGGGCAGTCTCTCCTACGAGCAGTACTTC
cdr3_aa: CATPRGSLSYEQYF

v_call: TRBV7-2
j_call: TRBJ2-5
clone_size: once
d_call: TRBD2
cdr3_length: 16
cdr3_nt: TGTGCCAGCAGCCCCGGACTAGCGGGAATGGGGGAGACCCAGTACTTC
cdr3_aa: CASSPGLAGMGETQYF

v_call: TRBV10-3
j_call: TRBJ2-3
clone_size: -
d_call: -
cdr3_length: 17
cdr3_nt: TGTGCCATCAGTGAGGTCCAAGGAACCTGGGGGGCAGATACGCAGTATTTT
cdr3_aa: CAISEVQGTWGADTQYF

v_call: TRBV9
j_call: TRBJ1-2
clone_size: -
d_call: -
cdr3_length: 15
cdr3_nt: TGTGCCAGCAGCGTAGCGGACCCAGGGATCTATGGCTACACCTTC
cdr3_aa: CASSVADPGIYGYTF

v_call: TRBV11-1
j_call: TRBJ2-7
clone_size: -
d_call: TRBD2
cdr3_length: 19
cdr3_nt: TGTGCCAGCAGCTTAGCGTCAACCTTTCTAGCGGGAGGGTCCTACGAGCAGTACTTC
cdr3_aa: CASSLASTFLAGGSYEQYF

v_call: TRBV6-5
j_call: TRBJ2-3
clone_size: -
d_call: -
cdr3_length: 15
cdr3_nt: TGTGCCAGCAAGATAGGTGGAGGAATCGCTGGTACGCAGTATTTT
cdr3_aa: CASKIGGGIAGTQYF

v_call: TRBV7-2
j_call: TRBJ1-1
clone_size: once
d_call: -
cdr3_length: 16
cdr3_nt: TGTGCCAGCAGCTTCCTTAGTGGGGGGTGGGACACTGAAGCTTTCTTT
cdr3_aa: CASSFLSGGWDTEAFF

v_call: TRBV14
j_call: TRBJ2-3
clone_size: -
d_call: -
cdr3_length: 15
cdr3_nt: TGTGCCAGCAGCCATAACAGGGCCCCTACAGATACGCAGTATTTT
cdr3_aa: CASSHNRAPTDTQYF

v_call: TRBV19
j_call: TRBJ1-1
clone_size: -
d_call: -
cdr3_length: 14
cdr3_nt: TGTGCCACCTCAAATCGAGCCATGAACACTGAAGCTTTCTTT
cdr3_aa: CATSNRAMNTEAFF

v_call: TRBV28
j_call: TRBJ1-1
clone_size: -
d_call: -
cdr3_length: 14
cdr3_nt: TGTGCCAGCAGTTTATGGGGAGGACGTACTGAAGCTTTCTTT
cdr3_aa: CASSLWGGRTEAFF

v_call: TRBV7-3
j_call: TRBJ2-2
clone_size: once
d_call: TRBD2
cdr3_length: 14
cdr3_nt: TGTGCCAGCAGCGCACGCCGGGGGGCCGGGGAGCTGTTTTTT
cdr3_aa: CASSARRGAGELFF

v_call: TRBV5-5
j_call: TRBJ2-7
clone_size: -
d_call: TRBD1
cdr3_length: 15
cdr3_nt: TGTGCCAGCAGCCCCCTCGGGACAGGGGCCTACGAGCAGTACTTC
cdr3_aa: CASSPLGTGAYEQYF

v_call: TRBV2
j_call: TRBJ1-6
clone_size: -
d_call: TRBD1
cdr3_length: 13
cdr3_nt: TGTGCCAGCGGAGGACAGGGTAATTCACCCCTCCACTTT
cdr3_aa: CASGGQGNSPLHF

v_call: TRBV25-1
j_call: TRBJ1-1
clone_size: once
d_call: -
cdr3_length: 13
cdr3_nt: TGTGCCAGCAGTAAGACACATAACACTGAAGCTTTCTTT
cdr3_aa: CASSKTHNTEAFF

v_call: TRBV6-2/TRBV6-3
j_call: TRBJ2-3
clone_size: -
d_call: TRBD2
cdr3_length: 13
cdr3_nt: TGTGCCAGCATCCCCGGGGGGACAGATACGCAGTATTTT
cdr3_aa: CASIPGGTDTQYF

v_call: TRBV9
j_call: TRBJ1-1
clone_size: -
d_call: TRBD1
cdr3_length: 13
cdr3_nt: TGTGCCAGCAGCTCGCAGGGGGGCACTGAAGCTTTCTTT
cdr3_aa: CASSSQGGTEAFF

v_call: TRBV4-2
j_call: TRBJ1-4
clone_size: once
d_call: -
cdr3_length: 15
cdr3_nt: TGTGCCAGCAACCCACGGCCGGGACTGGGGGAAAAACTGTTTTTT
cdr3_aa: CASNPRPGLGEKLFF

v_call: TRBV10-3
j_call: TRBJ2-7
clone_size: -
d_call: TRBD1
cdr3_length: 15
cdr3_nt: TGTGCCATCAGTTCACCGGGACAGGGGCGATACGAGCAGTACTTC
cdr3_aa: CAISSPGQGRYEQYF

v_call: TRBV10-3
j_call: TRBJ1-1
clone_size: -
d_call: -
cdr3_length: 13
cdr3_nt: TGTGCCATCAGGACAGGAATGAACACTGAAGCTTTCTTT
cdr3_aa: CAIRTGMNTEAFF

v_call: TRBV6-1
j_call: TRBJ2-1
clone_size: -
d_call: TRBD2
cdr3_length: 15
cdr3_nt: TGTGCCAGCAATGAAGGACTAGCCTCCTACAATGAGCAGTTCTTC
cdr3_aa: CASNEGLASYNEQFF